A selection of T cell receptor beta chains follows, all from one sample in a study of CD8 T cells in ankylosing spondylitis. TCRdb called the 5' RACE reads again in MiXCR, with one record for every CDR3 protein. The table lists 800,000 to 900,000 distinct CDR3 sequences, about 12% of them singletons. Sequenced input: blood, either unsorted or a sorted T cell fraction (not recorded which). These receptors were taken from a male donor with ankylosing spondylitis. The CDR3 runs from the conserved cysteine through the conserved F or W. D genes are given only for firm matches. Expanded clones are given a class, and other clones once, few, many or no size at all.

V gene: TRBV12-3/TRBV12-4
clone size: many
D gene: NA
J gene: TRBJ1-2
CDR3 protein: CASSLTRNYGYTF
CDR3 DNA: TGTGCCAGCAGTTTAACCCGAAACTATGGCTACACCTTC

V gene: TRBV20-1
clone size: many
D gene: NA
J gene: TRBJ1-2
CDR3 protein: CSARDPNRVQWGYTF
CDR3 DNA: TGCAGTGCTAGAGATCCTAACAGGGTCCAATGGGGCTACACCTTC

V gene: TRBV6-1
clone size: once
D gene: NA
J gene: TRBJ2-7
CDR3 protein: CASRPHQGSYEQYF
CDR3 DNA: TGTGCCAGCAGGCCTCATCAGGGCTCCTACGAGCAGTACTTC

V gene: TRBV20-1
clone size: many
D gene: TRBD1
J gene: TRBJ1-2
CDR3 protein: CSARDQSGTASNYGYTF
CDR3 DNA: TGCAGTGCTAGAGATCAAAGCGGGACAGCTTCTAACTATGGCTACACCTTC

V gene: TRBV6-1
clone size: many
D gene: TRBD1
J gene: TRBJ1-1
CDR3 protein: CASSPSGTGVNTEAFF
CDR3 DNA: TGTGCCAGCAGCCCGAGTGGGACAGGGGTGAACACTGAAGCTTTCTTT

V gene: TRBV12-3/TRBV12-4
clone size: many
D gene: NA
J gene: TRBJ1-1
CDR3 protein: CASSFNREGEAFF
CDR3 DNA: TGTGCCAGCAGTTTTAATAGGGAGGGTGAAGCTTTCTTT

V gene: TRBV29-1
clone size: NA
D gene: NA
J gene: TRBJ1-1
CDR3 protein: CSVSMTVGTEAFF
CDR3 DNA: TGCAGCGTATCCATGACGGTGGGGACTGAAGCTTTCTTT

V gene: TRBV10-3
clone size: many
D gene: TRBD1
J gene: TRBJ1-2
CDR3 protein: CAISGTGGSYGYTF
CDR3 DNA: TGTGCCATCAGCGGGACAGGGGGCAGCTATGGCTACACCTTC

V gene: TRBV14
clone size: few
D gene: NA
J gene: TRBJ2-7
CDR3 protein: CASGGGLWDSYEQYF
CDR3 DNA: TGTGCCAGCGGCGGCGGACTATGGGACAGCTACGAGCAGTACTTC

V gene: TRBV12-3/TRBV12-4
clone size: many
D gene: NA
J gene: TRBJ1-5
CDR3 protein: CASSLGASNQPQHF
CDR3 DNA: TGTGCCAGCAGTTTAGGGGCCTCAAATCAGCCCCAGCATTTT

V gene: TRBV20-1
clone size: few
D gene: TRBD2
J gene: TRBJ2-3
CDR3 protein: CSASSERGDTDTQYF
CDR3 DNA: TGCAGTGCCTCAAGCGAGCGGGGAGACACAGATACGCAGTATTTT

V gene: TRBV27
clone size: NA
D gene: NA
J gene: TRBJ2-4
CDR3 protein: CASSLSRRQRKNIQYF
CDR3 DNA: TGTGCCAGCAGTTTATCTCGCCGACAGAGAAAAAACATTCAGTACTTC

V gene: TRBV5-1
clone size: few
D gene: NA
J gene: TRBJ1-2
CDR3 protein: CASSYGLRNGYTF
CDR3 DNA: TGCGCCAGCAGCTATGGGCTCAGAAATGGCTACACCTTC

V gene: TRBV4-2
clone size: few
D gene: NA
J gene: TRBJ2-2
CDR3 protein: CASNPSPSQGIYAGELFF
CDR3 DNA: TGTGCCAGCAACCCATCCCCCTCGCAGGGGATATACGCCGGGGAGCTGTTTTTT

V gene: TRBV28
clone size: few
D gene: TRBD1
J gene: TRBJ1-5
CDR3 protein: CASTWDRIRPQHF
CDR3 DNA: TGTGCCAGCACCTGGGACAGGATTCGGCCCCAGCATTTT

V gene: TRBV29-1
clone size: many
D gene: NA
J gene: TRBJ1-1
CDR3 protein: CSVGNWEVNTEAFF
CDR3 DNA: TGCAGCGTTGGTAATTGGGAAGTGAACACTGAAGCTTTCTTT

V gene: TRBV6-1
clone size: once
D gene: TRBD1
J gene: TRBJ2-2
CDR3 protein: CASWDRNTGELFF
CDR3 DNA: TGTGCCAGCTGGGACAGGAACACCGGGGAGCTGTTTTTT

V gene: TRBV18
clone size: few
D gene: NA
J gene: TRBJ2-3
CDR3 protein: CASSPPTSPSTDTQYF
CDR3 DNA: TGTGCCAGCTCACCACCAACTAGCCCTAGCACAGATACGCAGTATTTT

V gene: TRBV4-3
clone size: few
D gene: TRBD2
J gene: TRBJ2-1
CDR3 protein: CASSQGQGLAGRDEQFF
CDR3 DNA: TGCGCCAGCAGCCAAGGCCAGGGACTAGCGGGAAGGGATGAGCAGTTCTTC

V gene: TRBV4-2
clone size: NA
D gene: TRBD2
J gene: TRBJ2-1
CDR3 protein: CASSQDPGRAGNEQFF
CDR3 DNA: TGTGCCAGCAGCCAAGATCCCGGGAGGGCCGGAAATGAGCAGTTCTTC

V gene: TRBV20-1
clone size: few
D gene: TRBD2
J gene: TRBJ2-7
CDR3 protein: CSAPGTSGSNEQYF
CDR3 DNA: TGCAGTGCCCCCGGGACTAGCGGGAGCAACGAGCAGTACTTC

V gene: TRBV12-3/TRBV12-4
clone size: NA
D gene: TRBD2
J gene: TRBJ2-1
CDR3 protein: CACSERVAGAGPSYNEQFF
CDR3 DNA: TGTGCCTGCAGCGAGAGGGTAGCGGGAGCAGGCCCCTCCTACAATGAGCAGTTCTTC

V gene: TRBV5-1
clone size: few
D gene: NA
J gene: TRBJ2-1
CDR3 protein: CASSLAASTYNEQFF
CDR3 DNA: TGCGCCAGCAGCTTGGCGGCTTCCACCTACAATGAGCAGTTCTTC

V gene: TRBV2
clone size: NA
D gene: NA
J gene: TRBJ1-1
CDR3 protein: CASSLHRWAFF
CDR3 DNA: TGTGCCAGCAGCCTCCACAGGTGGGCTTTCTTT

V gene: TRBV20-1
clone size: NA
D gene: TRBD2
J gene: TRBJ2-3
CDR3 protein: CSAPVAGGRGTDTQYF
CDR3 DNA: TGCAGTGCCCCCGTAGCGGGGGGGCGGGGCACAGATACGCAGTATTTT

V gene: TRBV12-3/TRBV12-4
clone size: NA
D gene: TRBD1
J gene: TRBJ1-1
CDR3 protein: CASSLGNRGIPEAFF
CDR3 DNA: TGTGCCAGCAGTTTAGGAAACAGGGGAATCCCTGAAGCTTTCTTT

V gene: TRBV5-6
clone size: few
D gene: NA
J gene: TRBJ1-4
CDR3 protein: CASSWYSSTNEKLFF
CDR3 DNA: TGTGCCAGCAGCTGGTACAGCTCAACTAATGAAAAACTGTTTTTT

V gene: TRBV7-2
clone size: NA
D gene: TRBD2
J gene: TRBJ2-1
CDR3 protein: CASSLAWRQRGGYNEQFF
CDR3 DNA: TGTGCCAGCAGCTTAGCATGGAGGCAGCGGGGGGGTTACAATGAGCAGTTCTTC

V gene: TRBV11-2
clone size: NA
D gene: NA
J gene: TRBJ1-2
CDR3 protein: CASSSGGTVGGYTF
CDR3 DNA: TGTGCCAGCAGCTCAGGAGGGACCGTGGGTGGCTACACCTTC

V gene: TRBV20-1
clone size: few
D gene: TRBD1
J gene: TRBJ2-5
CDR3 protein: CSAASDREETQYF
CDR3 DNA: TGCAGTGCTGCATCGGACAGGGAAGAGACCCAGTACTTC

V gene: TRBV5-1
clone size: few
D gene: TRBD2
J gene: TRBJ2-7
CDR3 protein: CASSLVGAGFYEQYF
CDR3 DNA: TGCGCCAGCAGCTTGGTGGGAGCGGGGTTCTACGAGCAGTACTTC

V gene: TRBV5-1
clone size: NA
D gene: TRBD2
J gene: TRBJ2-1
CDR3 protein: CASSPSGYAGGPGEQFF
CDR3 DNA: TGCGCCAGCAGCCCTAGTGGGTATGCGGGAGGGCCAGGAGAGCAGTTCTTC

V gene: TRBV6-5
clone size: NA
D gene: NA
J gene: TRBJ1-5
CDR3 protein: CASSSGRSNQPQHF
CDR3 DNA: TGTGCCAGCAGTTCAGGCCGAAGCAATCAGCCCCAGCATTTT

V gene: TRBV29-1
clone size: few
D gene: NA
J gene: TRBJ2-5
CDR3 protein: CSYRVGETQYF
CDR3 DNA: TGCAGCTACAGGGTTGGAGAGACCCAGTACTTC

V gene: TRBV4-2
clone size: NA
D gene: NA
J gene: TRBJ2-3
CDR3 protein: CASSQDPLAQDTQYF
CDR3 DNA: TGTGCCAGCAGCCAAGATCCCCTAGCCCAAGATACGCAGTATTTT

V gene: TRBV29-1
clone size: many
D gene: NA
J gene: TRBJ2-5
CDR3 protein: CSVESRDTSETQYF
CDR3 DNA: TGCAGCGTTGAATCTAGGGACACCTCGGAGACCCAGTACTTC

V gene: TRBV27
clone size: few
D gene: TRBD1
J gene: TRBJ2-7
CDR3 protein: CASSLSGTAAYEQYF
CDR3 DNA: TGTGCCAGCAGTTTATCGGGGACAGCGGCCTACGAGCAGTACTTC

V gene: TRBV6-1
clone size: NA
D gene: NA
J gene: TRBJ1-3
CDR3 protein: CASGGGGGGNTIYF
CDR3 DNA: TGTGCCAGCGGGGGGGGAGGAGGTGGAAACACCATATATTTT

V gene: TRBV19
clone size: NA
D gene: NA
J gene: TRBJ2-1
CDR3 protein: CAISSGVTNEQFF
CDR3 DNA: TGTGCCATCTCGAGTGGGGTAACCAATGAGCAGTTCTTC

V gene: TRBV29-1
clone size: many
D gene: NA
J gene: TRBJ1-2
CDR3 protein: CSVTGSPNYGYTF
CDR3 DNA: TGCAGCGTTACAGGGTCCCCTAACTATGGCTACACCTTC

V gene: TRBV9
clone size: NA
D gene: NA
J gene: TRBJ1-2
CDR3 protein: CASSVGRGGGYTF
CDR3 DNA: TGTGCCAGCAGCGTAGGCAGGGGAGGCGGCTACACCTTC

V gene: TRBV6-6
clone size: many
D gene: NA
J gene: TRBJ2-7
CDR3 protein: CASRSTYEQYF
CDR3 DNA: TGTGCCAGCAGGTCAACCTACGAGCAGTACTTC

V gene: TRBV18
clone size: NA
D gene: NA
J gene: TRBJ1-1
CDR3 protein: CASSLHAGSTEAFF
CDR3 DNA: TGTGCCAGCTCACTCCATGCAGGCAGCACTGAAGCTTTCTTT

V gene: TRBV7-9
clone size: NA
D gene: NA
J gene: TRBJ1-1
CDR3 protein: CASSPGTRKNTEAFF
CDR3 DNA: TGTGCCAGCAGCCCAGGGACAAGGAAGAACACTGAAGCTTTCTTT

V gene: TRBV5-6
clone size: few
D gene: NA
J gene: TRBJ1-1
CDR3 protein: CASSPTARNTEAFF
CDR3 DNA: TGTGCCAGCAGTCCCACCGCAAGGAACACTGAAGCTTTCTTT

V gene: TRBV12-3/TRBV12-4
clone size: many
D gene: NA
J gene: TRBJ2-7
CDR3 protein: CASSLSVLYEQYF
CDR3 DNA: TGTGCCAGCAGTTTATCAGTGCTCTACGAGCAGTACTTC

V gene: TRBV10-3
clone size: NA
D gene: TRBD2
J gene: TRBJ2-1
CDR3 protein: CAINGLAGVNEQFF
CDR3 DNA: TGTGCCATCAACGGACTAGCGGGAGTAAATGAGCAGTTCTTC

V gene: TRBV6-5
clone size: few
D gene: NA
J gene: TRBJ2-7
CDR3 protein: CASSYRGLLYEQYF
CDR3 DNA: TGTGCCAGCAGTTACCGAGGACTTCTCTACGAGCAGTACTTC

V gene: TRBV9
clone size: many
D gene: TRBD2
J gene: TRBJ2-1
CDR3 protein: CASSVGTSGYNEQFF
CDR3 DNA: TGTGCCAGCAGCGTCGGGACTAGCGGCTACAATGAGCAGTTCTTC

V gene: TRBV28
clone size: NA
D gene: NA
J gene: TRBJ2-5
CDR3 protein: CASSLFSTRKTQYF
CDR3 DNA: TGTGCCAGCAGTTTGTTCTCCACCAGAAAGACCCAGTACTTC

V gene: TRBV7-2
clone size: NA
D gene: NA
J gene: TRBJ2-3
CDR3 protein: CASSRSGLTFDTQYF
CDR3 DNA: TGTGCCAGCAGCAGATCGGGACTCACGTTTGATACGCAGTATTTT

V gene: TRBV5-1
clone size: few
D gene: TRBD2
J gene: TRBJ2-1
CDR3 protein: CASSRISGSSYNEQFF
CDR3 DNA: TGCGCCAGCAGTCGGATTAGCGGGAGCTCCTACAATGAGCAGTTCTTC

V gene: TRBV12-3/TRBV12-4
clone size: NA
D gene: NA
J gene: TRBJ1-1
CDR3 protein: CASSFNWRDTEAFF
CDR3 DNA: TGTGCCAGCAGTTTTAATTGGAGAGACACTGAAGCTTTCTTT

V gene: TRBV21-1
clone size: NA
D gene: NA
J gene: TRBJ2-5
CDR3 protein: CASSKRGGGDKTQYF
CDR3 DNA: TGTGCCAGCAGCAAAAGGGGAGGAGGGGACAAGACCCAGTACTTC